The next 4 T cell receptor beta chains were all read from a single sample in a study of early T cells in non-severe SARS-CoV-2 infection. TCRdb analysed the 5' RACE reads with MiXCR anew, one entry per CDR3 protein. Of around 57,000 distinct CDR3 sequences in the sample, roughly 6.5% were seen once. What was sequenced was whole blood. The origin of the receptors is an adult who was a healthcare worker with PCR-confirmed SARS-CoV-2 infection or an uninfected control (not recorded which).

This clonotype was counted between two and nine times. The DNA for the CDR3 is TGCAGCGTTGAACCCGACAGGGGAGAGACCCAGTACTTC. The encoded protein is CSVEPDRGETQYF. The V call is TRBV29-1, the J call TRBJ2-5; 8 nucleotides align to TRBD1. J was trimmed by 4 bases and V by 2 bases; bases with no gene match: 3. The CDR3 length is 13 residues. CDR1 is SQVTM and CDR2 is ANQGSEA in the germline V gene.

With respect to this clonotype: This sequence may be a read error, since a much larger clone differs from it by one base. The chain recombines TRBV7-6 with TRBJ1-1, with D possibly matching TRBD1 (5 bases). Germline CDR1 and CDR2: SGHVS and FNYEAQ. This CDR3 has 17 amino acids. The CDR3 spells CASSPRGDTKPNAEAFF. Here the CDR3 DNA reads TGTGCCAGCAGCCCAAGGGGAGACACGAAACCGAACGCTGAAGCTTTCTTT.

This clonotype was counted a few times. V usage is TRBV4-3 and J usage is TRBJ1-2; D might be TRBD1 (5 bases). Germline V CDR1 and CDR2: LGHNA, YSLEER. CDR3 length equals 16 residues. Trimming cost V 0 bases and J 4 bases, with 15 bases left between them. CDR3 nucleotides: TGCGCCAGCAGCCAAGATCCCCGGCGGGGGAGCTATGGCTACACCTTC. This gives the protein CASSQDPRRGSYGYTF.

This clonotype has only a few counts. The chain is built from TRBV7-6 and TRBJ1-1; D is ambiguous. CDR3 length: 15 amino acids. The V and J ends lost 5 bases and 4 bases respectively, with 17 bases between them. Germline lookup yields CDR1 SGHVS and CDR2 FNYEAQ. CDR3 protein: CASSPTEMPGTEAFF. CDR3 nucleotides: TGTGCCAGCAGCCCAACGGAGATGCCTGGCACTGAAGCTTTCTTT.